This record concerns one T cell receptor beta chain sequence. Its antigen remains unidentified. TCRdb keeps only in-frame clones here, not all; method: immunoSEQ multiplex PCR. The sample shows about 140,000 clones, around 88% of them seen only once. This sample was included in a study of T cell responses to AZD1222 COVID-19 vaccine. The study, taken as a whole, reports: Across spike, vaccine-associated CD4 TCRs were found, dominant at 160-218 and 743-854.

Germline CDR1 and CDR2: MGHRA and YSYEKL. With 5 bases removed from V and 7 bases from J, the gap between germline ends came to 18 bases. The CDR3 sequence is 14 residues long. This chain connects TRBV4-1 to TRBJ2-7; possibly TRBD1 or TRBD2 for D (6 bases each). The material sequenced was peripheral blood, taken on day 0 of AZD1222 vaccination. This receptor was obtained from an adult in good health. The CDR3 DNA follows: TGCGCCAGCAGCTCACGGGAACGAGGGGGGGAGCAGTACTTC. Translation gives CASSSRERGGEQYF.